These 30 T cell receptor beta chains share one sample of origin, sequenced in a study of early T cells in non-severe SARS-CoV-2 infection. TCRdb called the 5' RACE reads again in MiXCR, with one record for every CDR3 protein. The table has about 81,000 distinct CDR3 sequences, around 5.6% seen once. What was sequenced was whole blood. All receptors derive from an adult who was a healthcare worker with PCR-confirmed SARS-CoV-2 infection or an uninfected control (not recorded which).

This clonotype has at least ten counts. The rearrangement joins TRBV18 to TRBJ1-5; TRBD1 matches 7 bases. CDR1 KGHSH and CDR2 LQKENI come from the germline V gene. J was trimmed by 4 bases and V by 2 bases; bases with no gene match: 8. CDR3 length: 16 residues. The CDR3 reads CASSPGTGALNQPQHF. DNA of the CDR3: TGTGCCAGCTCACCAGGCACAGGGGCGTTAAATCAGCCCCAGCATTTT.

This clonotype turned up a few times. The chain has TRBV6-5 and TRBJ2-6, with D possibly being TRBD2 (5 bases). This CDR3 region has 18 residues. Germline loops: CDR1 MNHEY, CDR2 SVGAGI. Deletions cut 2 bases from V and 0 bases from J, with 14 bases between. CDR3 nucleotide sequence: TGTGCCAGCAGTTACGAGGGCAGGCTAAGCTCTGGGGCCAACGTCCTGACTTTC. Its protein is CASSYEGRLSSGANVLTF.

This clonotype was picked up many times. This chain joins TRBV7-9 and TRBJ2-2; TRBD1 matches 9 bases. V lost 5 bases to trimming and J lost 3 bases; unmatched junction nucleotides: 4. CDR3 length: 15 amino acids. Germline-derived CDR1 and CDR2 are SEHNR and FQNEAQ (reference sequence). The CDR3 sequence is CASSLRDRDTGELFF. CDR3 coding DNA: TGTGCCAGCAGCCTCCGGGACAGGGACACCGGGGAGCTGTTTTTT.

This clonotype has at least ten counts. The chain couples TRBV5-6 to TRBJ1-4; 7 bases match TRBD1. Losses at the gene ends were 0 bases for V and 3 bases for J; bases not matched to a gene: 5. The germline V gene has CDR1 SGHDT and CDR2 YYEEEE. This CDR3 has 16 amino acids. The CDR3 DNA is TGTGCCAGCAGCTTGGGAGGGGGCGCCGCTAATGAAAAACTGTTTTTT. Its protein is CASSLGGGAANEKLFF. Using reference TRBV5-6 and TRBJ1-4 for the parts outside the CDR3, the full variable domain is DAGVTQSPTHLIKTRGQQVTLRCSPKSGHDTVSWYQQALGQGPQFIFQYYEEEERQRGNFPDRFSGHQFPNYSSELNVNALLLGDSALYLCASSLGGGAANEKLFFGSGTQLSVL.

This clonotype was observed a handful of times. The chain recombines TRBV3-1 with TRBJ2-6; 8 bases match TRBD1. J lost 6 bases, V lost 1 base, and 8 bases had no gene match. The length of the CDR3 is 17 residues. Germline V CDR1 and CDR2: LGHDT, YNNKEL (reference sequence). The CDR3 protein is CASSQARQGSLANVLTF. Written as DNA, the CDR3 is TGTGCCAGCAGCCAAGCTCGACAGGGGTCGTTGGCCAACGTCCTGACTTTC.

This clonotype was recorded at least ten times. This sequence joins TRBV7-9 and TRBJ2-3; D gene unclear. The CDR3 loop spans 13 amino acids. Between the trimmed V and J ends, which lost 4 bases and 4 bases, there was a span of 9 bases. Germline lookup yields CDR1 SEHNR and CDR2 FQNEAQ (reference sequence). The CDR3 loop is CASSSLGSDTQYF. For the CDR3, the DNA is TGTGCCAGCAGCTCCTTGGGGTCAGATACGCAGTATTTT.

This clonotype was seen at least ten times. The chain recombines TRBV18 with TRBJ2-7, with D possibly being TRBD1 (5 bases). With 3 bases removed from V and 6 bases from J, the gap between germline ends came to 15 bases. This CDR3 comprises 14 residues. CDR1 is KGHSH and CDR2 is LQKENI in the germline V gene. In DNA form, the CDR3 reads TGTGCCAGCTCACCCTTTGGTGGGGCCGCCGAGCAGTACTTC. Translation: CASSPFGGAAEQYF.

This clonotype was observed at least ten times. The chain employs TRBV6-1 and TRBJ2-1; D perhaps matches TRBD1 (5 bases). Germline CDR1 reads MNHNS; CDR2 reads SASEGT. The CDR3 has 13 amino acids. The V end lost 0 bases, the J end lost 10 bases, and 10 bases lay between the germline ends. The CDR3 spells CASSEARGTEQFF. The DNA of the CDR3 is TGTGCCAGCAGTGAAGCTAGGGGAACCGAGCAGTTCTTC.

This chain connects TRBV20-1 to TRBJ1-5, with D perhaps matching TRBD1 (5 bases). From germline, CDR1 is DFQATT and CDR2 SNEGSKA (reference sequence). The length of the CDR3 is 13 residues. Trimming stripped 3 bases from V and 3 bases from J, with 9 bases between. CDR3 in amino acids: CSASQGYNQPQHF. The CDR3 region has the DNA TGCAGTGCTAGTCAGGGTTACAATCAGCCCCAGCATTTT.

This clonotype occurred a few times. The chain employs TRBV3-1 and TRBJ2-1; the D gene is possibly TRBD2 (5 bases). Trimming pared 0 bases from V and 6 bases from J, leaving 15 bases between. Germline lookup yields CDR1 LGHDT and CDR2 YNNKEL (reference sequence). This CDR3 is 16 amino acids long. This CDR3 reads CASSQERERLGNEQFF. CDR3 in DNA: TGTGCCAGCAGCCAAGAGAGGGAAAGGTTGGGCAATGAGCAGTTCTTC.

This clonotype was seen repeatedly, ten times or more. The chain has TRBV5-1 and TRBJ1-6, with TRBD1 as a possible D gene (5 bases). V shed 0 bases and J shed 7 bases, with 11 bases lying between them. The CDR3 runs 15 residues. Germline CDR1 and CDR2: SGHRS and YFSETQ. The CDR3: CASSLGDLANSPLHF. CDR3 sequence (DNA): TGCGCCAGCAGCTTGGGGGACCTAGCAAATTCACCCCTCCACTTT.

There are many counts of this clonotype. V is TRBV27 and J is TRBJ1-1, with no clear D. V was clipped by 4 bases and J by 0 bases, with 12 bases between them. This CDR3 comprises 15 residues. The germline V gene encodes CDR1 MNHEY and CDR2 SMNVEV (reference sequence). The CDR3 nucleotides read TGTGCCAGCAGTTCTCTCAGAGATATGAACACTGAAGCTTTCTTT. Its protein product is CASSSLRDMNTEAFF.

This clonotype was found a few times. J is TRBJ2-7 and V is TRBV28, with a tentative D call TRBD2 (6 bases). The CDR3 contains 15 residues. Deletions cut 5 bases from V and 2 bases from J, with 16 bases between. The germline V gene encodes CDR1 MDHEN and CDR2 SYDVKM. CDR3 amino acids: CASSTQTRLTYEQYF. CDR3 nucleotides: TGTGCCAGCAGTACCCAGACTAGGTTGACCTACGAGCAGTACTTC. The whole variable domain, remainder taken from reference TRBV28 and TRBJ2-7, is DVKVTQSSRYLVKRTGEKVFLECVQDMDHENMFWYRQDPGLGLRLIYFSYDVKMKEKGDIPEGYSVSREKKERFSLILESASTNQTSMYLCASSTQTRLTYEQYFGPGTRLTVT.

This clonotype was observed many times. The chain has TRBV6-5 and TRBJ2-1; 10 nucleotides align to TRBD2. CDR1 and CDR2 (germline): MNHEY, SVGAGI. The V gene end was trimmed by 6 bases and the J gene end by 4 bases; junction bases not matched to a gene: 6. CDR3 length: 15 residues. CDR3 DNA: TGTGCCAGCAGGATAGCGGGAGGTCCATACAATGAGCAGTTCTTC. Amino acid sequence: CASRIAGGPYNEQFF.

This clonotype was seen repeatedly, ten times or more. The chain combines TRBV29-1 with TRBJ2-5, with D perhaps being TRBD1 or TRBD2 (5 bases each). The V gene's germline CDR1 is SQVTM and CDR2 ANQGSEA. The CDR3 totals 14 residues. Trimming cost V 6 bases and J 5 bases, with 19 bases left between them. In DNA form, the CDR3 reads TGCAGCGTATCCCCAGGGAGTAACGGGGAGACCCAGTACTTC. Translation: CSVSPGSNGETQYF.

The chain is built from TRBV18 and TRBJ2-7; D is ambiguous. V was pared by 0 bases and J by 6 bases, with 12 bases between. The length of the CDR3 is 14 residues. Germline V lookup: CDR1 KGHSH, CDR2 LQKENI. Here the CDR3 reads CASSPPDRVGEQYF. For the CDR3, the DNA is TGTGCCAGCTCACCACCGGACCGTGTCGGCGAGCAGTACTTC.

The V and J genes are TRBV10-1 and TRBJ2-7; D is undetermined. The CDR3 has 12 residues. CDR1 and CDR2 from the germline V gene are WNHNN and SYGVQD (reference sequence). Trimming removed 4 bases at V and 0 bases at J, with 4 bases between. CDR3 sequence: CASSGLSYEQYF. The CDR3 nucleotides are TGCGCCAGCAGTGGGCTCTCCTACGAGCAGTACTTC.

At least ten counts were recorded for this clonotype. This chain connects TRBV20-1 to TRBJ1-2; 9 bases fit TRBD1. The germline CDR1 and CDR2 sequences are DFQATT and SNEGSKA (reference sequence). The V segment lost 0 bases and the J segment 8 bases; nucleotides outside the gene matches: 7. CDR3 size: 14 residues. CDR3 in DNA: TGCAGTGCTAGAGATGGGACAGGGTCAGTGGGCTACACCTTC. Residues: CSARDGTGSVGYTF.

This clonotype was recorded many times. V gene TRBV4-1 combines with J gene TRBJ1-1; no reliable D call. The CDR3 is made up of 16 amino acids. The V gene's germline CDR1 is MGHRA and CDR2 YSYEKL. V was shortened by 0 bases and J by 10 bases, with 21 bases between the two germline ends. As DNA, the CDR3 is TGCGCCAGCAGCCAAGATAGTGAGACAACGTTCATTGGAGCTTTCTTT. Amino acids: CASSQDSETTFIGAFF.

The V and J genes are TRBV7-2 and TRBJ2-7; a possible D gene is TRBD2 (6 bases). Trimming removed 8 bases from V and 3 bases from J, with 17 bases in between. The germline CDR1 and CDR2 sequences are SGHTA and FQGNSA. This CDR3 has 14 amino acids. This CDR3 is CASLLSGSHYEQYF. Written as DNA, the CDR3 is TGTGCCAGCCTGCTTAGCGGATCTCACTACGAGCAGTACTTC.

The chain carries TRBV29-1 and TRBJ2-5; D is possibly TRBD2 (5 bases). Trimming left V 7 bases short and J 3 bases short, with 12 bases between. The germline V gene encodes CDR1 SQVTM and CDR2 ANQGSEA. There are 12 residues in the CDR3. The chain's CDR3 is CSAKDFEETQYF. CDR3 nucleotides: TGCAGCGCCAAGGACTTTGAAGAGACCCAGTACTTC. Variable domain in full (rest from reference TRBV29-1 and TRBJ2-5): SAVISQKPSRDICQRGTSLTIQCQVDSQVTMMFWYRQQPGQSLTLIATANQGSEATYESGFVIDKFPISRPNLTFSTLTVSNMSPEDSSIYLCSAKDFEETQYFGPGTRLLVL.

The sample holds a few counts of this clonotype. The chain couples TRBV18 to TRBJ2-7, with 10 positions matching TRBD1. The CDR3 consists of 15 residues. CDR1 is KGHSH, CDR2 LQKENI, per germline. Unmatched junction bases numbered 3, after V lost 2 bases and J lost 2 bases. CDR3 amino acids: CASSPKGTGAYEQYF. CDR3 in DNA: TGTGCCAGCTCACCAAAAGGGACAGGGGCCTACGAGCAGTACTTC.

This clonotype was detected ten times or more. The rearrangement joins TRBV12-5 to TRBJ2-7, with 7 bases that match TRBD1. CDR1 is LGHNT, CDR2 FRNRAP, per germline. The CDR3 loop spans 15 amino acids. With 1 base clipped from V and 4 bases from J, the junction kept 7 bases outside the gene matches. The DNA of the CDR3 is TGTGCTAGTGGTTTGGGACAGGGAAAAGAGTACGAGCAGTACTTC. This translates into CASGLGQGKEYEQYF. Full variable domain (missing parts from reference TRBV12-5 and TRBJ2-7): DARVTQTPRHKVTEMGQEVTMRCQPILGHNTVFWYRQTMMQGLELLAYFRNRAPLDDSGMPKDRFSAEMPDATLATLKIQPSEPRDSAVYFCASGLGQGKEYEQYFGPGTRLTVT.

This clonotype occurred many times. The V gene is TRBV5-1, the J gene TRBJ2-2; no firm D call. V lost 0 bases and J lost 0, with 6 bases in between. Germline loops: CDR1 SGHRS, CDR2 YFSETQ. The CDR3 length is 15 residues. The CDR3 loop reads CASSLGNPNTGELFF. The CDR3 region has the DNA TGCGCCAGCAGCTTGGGGAACCCGAACACCGGGGAGCTGTTTTTT.

This clonotype was detected many times. The rearrangement joins TRBV9 to TRBJ1-1, with D tentatively TRBD1 (5 bases). V dropped 3 bases and J dropped 5 bases, with 17 bases sitting between them. The CDR3 extends over 15 amino acids. Germline V gene lookup returns CDR1 SGDLS and CDR2 YYNGEE. In DNA, the CDR3 is TGTGCCAGCAGCGCGCTCCCAGGGAAGGGGACTGAAGCTTTCTTT. Protein: CASSALPGKGTEAFF.

This clonotype was seen only a few times. The chain couples TRBV5-1 to TRBJ2-3; TRBD2 is a possible D gene (7 bases). The CDR3 spans 18 residues. Trimming took off 3 bases at V and 6 bases at J, with 26 bases between the two ends. Germline lookup yields CDR1 SGHRS and CDR2 YFSETQ. The CDR3 is CASSWGGASLSPTDTQYF. CDR3 sequence (DNA): TGCGCCAGCAGCTGGGGGGGCGCCAGCCTGTCCCCCACTGATACGCAGTATTTT. The variable domain in full, with the rest retrieved from reference TRBV5-1 and TRBJ2-3, is KAGVTQTPRYLIKTRGQQVTLSCSPISGHRSVSWYQQTPGQGLQFLFEYFSETQRNKGNFPGRFSGRQFSNSRSEMNVSTLELGDSALYLCASSWGGASLSPTDTQYFGPGTRLTVL.

The rearrangement uses TRBV18 and TRBJ2-1; a weak D match, TRBD2 (6 bases). In germline, CDR1 is KGHSH, CDR2 LQKENI. This CDR3 region has 15 residues. V was cut by 5 bases and J by 4 bases, with 15 bases left in between. CDR3 nucleotides: TGTGCCAGCTCAGAATACGGGGGACCGTACAATGAGCAGTTCTTC. As protein: CASSEYGGPYNEQFF.

This rearrangement joins TRBV2 to TRBJ2-3; 7 bases map to TRBD2. V lost 3 bases to trimming and J lost 2 bases; unmatched junction nucleotides: 5. CDR3 size: 15 residues. Germline CDR1 and CDR2: SNHLY and FYNNEI. The CDR3 DNA is TGTGCCAGCAGTGAGAGGCTAGCGGACACAGATACGCAGTATTTT. Protein product: CASSERLADTDTQYF.

This clonotype occurred many times. V gene TRBV7-7 combines with J gene TRBJ2-1, with D perhaps matching TRBD1 (5 bases). Trimming left V 0 bases short and J 6 bases short, with 12 bases between. This CDR3 contains 15 residues. CDR1 and CDR2 from the germline V gene are SSHAT and FNYEAQ (reference sequence). CDR3 coding DNA: TGTGCCAGCAGCTTAGCGCAGGGATCAAGCAATGAGCAGTTCTTC. Protein sequence: CASSLAQGSSNEQFF.

In this sample, this clonotype turned up a few times. CDR3 in amino acids: CASSVGTDRDTQYF. DNA for the CDR3: TGTGCCAGCAGCGTCGGGACGGACCGGGATACGCAGTATTTT. The chain couples TRBV7-2 to TRBJ2-3; tentatively, D is TRBD1 or TRBD2 (5 bases each). V lost 5 bases and J 6 bases, leaving 15 bases between the germline ends. The length of the CDR3 is 14 residues. The germline gives CDR1 SGHTA, CDR2 FQGNSA.